Listed here are 16 T cell receptor beta chains from one sample, sequenced in a study of T cells in Graves' hyperthyroidism and ophthalmopathy. Amplification yielded TCR beta CDR3 regions, with RNA transcripts as the source. TCR CDR3 underwent first-round RT-PCR with the HTBI primer set. MiXCR, run by TCRdb on the multiplex PCR reads, gives a single entry per CDR3 protein. The top ten clones hold more than 20% of a sample with some 400,000 distinct CDR3 sequences, roughly 14% of them seen once. What was sequenced was blood. Source of these receptors: a man aged 30 to 45 with Graves' hyperthyroidism that later progressed to Graves' ophthalmopathy.

In regard to this clonotype: A much larger clone lies a single base off, so this may be a read error. The gene calls are TRBV18 and TRBJ2-5; D may match TRBD1 or TRBD2 (6 bases each). This CDR3 has 13 residues. Germline V CDR1 and CDR2: KGHSH, LQKENI. In nucleotides, the CDR3 is TGTGCCAGCTCGCAAGGGGGAGGAGAGACCCAGGACTTC. It codes for CASSQGGGETQDF.

This clonotype was detected many times. Written as DNA, the CDR3 is TGCGCCAGCAGCTTGGCCTCCAGGGGGCAGGAGCAGTACTTC. It codes for CASSLASRGQEQYF. This chain joins TRBV5-1 and TRBJ2-7; 8 nucleotides line up with TRBD1. This CDR3 has 14 amino acids. V shed 0 bases, J shed 7 bases, and the junction held 6 bases outside the gene matches. Germline assignment: CDR1 SGHRS and CDR2 YFSETQ.

Worth noting for this clonotype: The junction departs from the called germline gene at one end, perhaps through a read error. J is TRBJ2-1 and V is TRBV4-3, with a possible D match to TRBD1 (5 bases). The CDR3 sequence is 14 residues long. Germline V CDR1 and CDR2: LGHNA, YSLEER. The chain's CDR3 is CASSEEGDYNEQFF. The CDR3 region has the DNA TGCGCCAGCAGCGAAGAAGGGGATTACAATGAGCAGTTCTTC.

A note on this clonotype: This may be a read error: a much more frequent sequence differs by one nucleotide. The J gene is TRBJ2-5, the V gene TRBV2; TRBD1 might be the D (6 bases). The CDR3 sequence is 15 residues long. CDR1 SNHLY and CDR2 FYNNEI come from the germline V gene. The CDR3 DNA follows: TGTGCCAGCAGTGACCGGACAGTGTACCAAGAGGCCCAGTACTTC. Protein sequence: CASSDRTVYQEAQYF. Together with reference TRBV2 and TRBJ2-5, the CDR3 gives the full variable domain: EPEVTQTPSHQVTQMGQEVILRCVPISNHLYFYWYRQILGQKVEFLVSFYNNEISEKSEIFDDQFSVERPDGSNFTLKIRSTKLEDSAMYFCASSDRTVYQEAQYFGPGTRLLVL.

In this sample, this clonotype turned up many times. The rearrangement links TRBV5-1 to TRBJ1-1; tentatively, D is TRBD1 (6 bases). V lost 4 bases, J lost 5 bases, and 24 bases lay in between. The CDR3 totals 17 residues. Per germline, CDR1 SGHRS and CDR2 YFSETQ. The CDR3 here is CASSGSGGALKITEAFF. The CDR3 coding sequence is TGCGCCAGCAGCGGCTCGGGGGGCGCCTTAAAGATAACTGAAGCTTTCTTT.

The rearrangement links TRBV6-1 to TRBJ1-5; 7 positions match TRBD1. Germline CDR1 and CDR2: MNHNS and SASEGT. The CDR3 consists of 15 residues. Trimming cost V 6 bases and J 6 bases; bases outside gene matches: 11. The CDR3 DNA reads as TGTGCCAGCAGCCATTTCCGACAGGGAGGTCAGCCCCAGCATTTT. Its translation is CASSHFRQGGQPQHF.

This clonotype was picked up a small number of times. The CDR3 loop is CASSPGFGANVLTF. The CDR3 bases are TGTGCCAGCAGCCCCGGGTTCGGGGCCAACGTCCTGACTTTC. The J gene is TRBJ2-6, the V gene TRBV7-3; the D is unclear. This CDR3 has 14 residues. V was cut by 5 bases and J by 4 bases, with 9 bases left in between. Germline V gene data show CDR1 as SGHTA and CDR2 as FQGTGA.

This clonotype was counted many times. The genes are TRBV11-2 and TRBJ1-3; D might be TRBD1 (5 bases). The length of the CDR3 is 15 residues. V lost 0 bases and J lost 2, with 8 bases in between. CDR1 and CDR2 from the germline V gene are SGHAT and FQNNGV. The CDR3 coding sequence is TGTGCCAGCAGCTTAGACCCAGGGACTGGAAACACCATATATTTT. This gives the protein CASSLDPGTGNTIYF.

This clonotype occurred a few times. The chain couples TRBV27 to TRBJ2-1; D uncertain. The germline V gene encodes CDR1 MNHEY and CDR2 SMNVEV (reference sequence). This CDR3 is built from 15 residues. Trimming pared 3 bases from V and 7 bases from J, leaving 16 bases between. The CDR3 sequence: CASSFLGIGSNEQFF. The CDR3, as DNA: TGTGCCAGCAGTTTCCTCGGCATTGGGTCTAATGAGCAGTTCTTC.

There are a few counts of this clonotype. The chain is built from TRBV5-1 and TRBJ2-2, with a tentative D call TRBD1 (5 bases). The V end lost 0 bases, the J end lost 4 bases, and 10 bases lay between the germline ends. Looked up from germline, CDR1 is SGHRS and CDR2 is YFSETQ. The length of the CDR3 is 15 residues. CDR3 loop: CASSLEGASTGELFF. CDR3 in DNA: TGCGCCAGCAGCTTGGAAGGGGCATCCACCGGGGAGCTGTTTTTT.

The table lists this clonotype with a few counts. V gene TRBV6-1 combines with J gene TRBJ1-3; 8 nucleotides line up with TRBD1. Germline V gives CDR1 MNHNS, CDR2 SASEGT. V shed 0 bases, J shed 2 bases, and the junction held 9 bases outside the gene matches. The CDR3 is 18 amino acids. The CDR3 coding sequence is TGTGCCAGCAGTGAAGCCCTTTTTATACAGGGGGCTGGAAACACCATATATTTT. Amino acid sequence: CASSEALFIQGAGNTIYF.

Only a few counts were recorded for this clonotype. The chain links TRBV5-1 to TRBJ1-6; D uncertain. The germline V gene encodes CDR1 SGHRS and CDR2 YFSETQ. The CDR3 has 13 amino acids. V was pared by 0 bases and J by 11 bases, with 9 bases between. For the CDR3, the DNA is TGCGCCAGCAGCTTGGACAGTTCGACACCCCTCCACTTT. Translation: CASSLDSSTPLHF.

This clonotype was picked up a small number of times. The chain recombines TRBV30 with TRBJ2-5; 8 bases map to TRBD1. CDR3 length: 13 amino acids. Germline lookup yields CDR1 GTSNPN and CDR2 SVGIG (reference sequence). Germline trimming cut 2 bases from V and 5 bases from J; bases unmatched to any gene: 4. CDR3 DNA: TGTGCCTGGAGTAGGGACAGGATGGAGACCCAGTACTTC. Amino acid sequence: CAWSRDRMETQYF.

This clonotype came up once. A much larger clone differs from this one at a single base, so this may be a read error. The genes are TRBV20-1 and TRBJ2-5; perhaps TRBD1 as D (6 bases). The CDR3 totals 13 residues. Germline V gives CDR1 DFQATT, CDR2 SNEGSKA (reference sequence). The DNA for the CDR3 is TGCAGTGCACTGGACAGTTTCCAAAAGACCCAGTACTTC. Protein sequence: CSALDSFQKTQYF.

This clonotype was seen at least ten times. The V and J genes are TRBV18 and TRBJ2-7; the D gene is possibly TRBD1 (6 bases). V was clipped by 6 bases and J by 2 bases, with 14 bases between them. CDR1 is KGHSH and CDR2 is LQKENI in the germline V gene. This CDR3 is 14 amino acids long. The CDR3 coding sequence is TGTGCCAGCTCCCCAGACAGGTCCACCTACGAGCAGTACTTC. It translates to CASSPDRSTYEQYF.

This clonotype was seen repeatedly, ten times or more. The gene calls are TRBV11-2 and TRBJ2-1; D might be TRBD2 (7 bases). The length of the CDR3 is 14 residues. Trimming removed 4 bases at V and 10 bases at J, with 17 bases between. CDR1 is SGHAT, CDR2 FQNNGV, per germline. CDR3 amino acids: CASSWGAGAREQFF. The CDR3 region has the DNA TGTGCCAGCAGCTGGGGGGCGGGGGCACGGGAGCAGTTCTTC.